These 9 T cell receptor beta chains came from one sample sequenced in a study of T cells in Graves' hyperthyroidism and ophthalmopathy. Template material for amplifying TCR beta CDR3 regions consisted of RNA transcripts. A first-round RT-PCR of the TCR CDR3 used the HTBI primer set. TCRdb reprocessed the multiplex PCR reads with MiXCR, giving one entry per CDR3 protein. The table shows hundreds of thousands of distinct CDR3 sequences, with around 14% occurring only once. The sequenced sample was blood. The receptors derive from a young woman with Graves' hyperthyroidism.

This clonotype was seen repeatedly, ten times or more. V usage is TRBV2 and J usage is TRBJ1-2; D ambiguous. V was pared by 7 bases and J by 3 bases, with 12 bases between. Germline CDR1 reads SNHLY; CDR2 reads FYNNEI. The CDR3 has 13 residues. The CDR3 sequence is CASKGRNYYGYTF. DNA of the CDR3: TGTGCCAGCAAAGGCAGGAACTACTATGGCTACACCTTC.

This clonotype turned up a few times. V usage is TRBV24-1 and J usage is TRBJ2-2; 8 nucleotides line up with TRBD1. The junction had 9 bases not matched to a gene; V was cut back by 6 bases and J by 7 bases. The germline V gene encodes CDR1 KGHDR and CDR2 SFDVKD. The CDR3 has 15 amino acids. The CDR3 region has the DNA TGTGCCACCAGTTTGTTCGACAGGGGCCACGGGGAGCTGTTTTTT. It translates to CATSLFDRGHGELFF.

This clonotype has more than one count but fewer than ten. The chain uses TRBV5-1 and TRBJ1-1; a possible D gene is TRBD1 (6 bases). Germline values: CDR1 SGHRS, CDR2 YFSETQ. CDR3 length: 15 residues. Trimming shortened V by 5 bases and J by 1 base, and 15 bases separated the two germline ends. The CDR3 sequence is CASSWTVKGNTEAFF. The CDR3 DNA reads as TGCGCCAGCAGTTGGACAGTGAAGGGGAACACTGAAGCTTTCTTT.

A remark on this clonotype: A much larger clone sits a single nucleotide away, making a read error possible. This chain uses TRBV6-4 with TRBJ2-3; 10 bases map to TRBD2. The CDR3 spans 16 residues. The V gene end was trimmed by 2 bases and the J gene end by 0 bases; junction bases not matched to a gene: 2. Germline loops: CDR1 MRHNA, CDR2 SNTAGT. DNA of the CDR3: TGTGCCAGCAGTGACCCGACTAGCGGGAGCACAGATACGCAGTATTTT. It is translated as CASSDPTSGSTDTQYF.

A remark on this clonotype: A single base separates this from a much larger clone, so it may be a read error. The chain's CDR3 is CASSYSLTVNCGYTF. CDR3 DNA: TGTGCCAGCAGTTACTCGTTGACAGTTAACTGTGGCTACACCTTC. The chain combines TRBV6-5 with TRBJ1-2, with D possibly being TRBD1 (5 bases). There are 15 residues in the CDR3. Germline V lookup: CDR1 MNHEY, CDR2 SVGAGI.

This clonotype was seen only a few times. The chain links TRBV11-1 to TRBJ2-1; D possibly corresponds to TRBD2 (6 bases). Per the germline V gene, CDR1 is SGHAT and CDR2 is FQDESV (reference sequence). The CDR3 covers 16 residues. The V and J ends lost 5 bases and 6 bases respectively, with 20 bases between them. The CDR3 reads CASSTTTSLVTNEQFF. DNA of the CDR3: TGTGCCAGCAGCACTACGACTAGTTTGGTCACCAATGAGCAGTTCTTC.

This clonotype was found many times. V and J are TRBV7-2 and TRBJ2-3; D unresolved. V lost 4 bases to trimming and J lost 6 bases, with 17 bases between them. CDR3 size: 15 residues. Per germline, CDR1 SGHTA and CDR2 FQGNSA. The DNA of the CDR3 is TGTGCCAGCAGCTCCGGAAGGCACGCCGCGGATACGCAGTATTTT. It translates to CASSSGRHAADTQYF.

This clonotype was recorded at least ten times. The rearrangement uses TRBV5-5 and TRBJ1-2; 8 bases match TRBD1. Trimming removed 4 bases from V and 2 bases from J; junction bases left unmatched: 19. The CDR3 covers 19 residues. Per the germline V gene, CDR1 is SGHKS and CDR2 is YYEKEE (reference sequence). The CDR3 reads CASSNNWWIDRGRNYGYTF. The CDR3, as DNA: TGTGCCAGCAGCAACAACTGGTGGATCGACAGGGGACGAAACTATGGCTACACCTTC.

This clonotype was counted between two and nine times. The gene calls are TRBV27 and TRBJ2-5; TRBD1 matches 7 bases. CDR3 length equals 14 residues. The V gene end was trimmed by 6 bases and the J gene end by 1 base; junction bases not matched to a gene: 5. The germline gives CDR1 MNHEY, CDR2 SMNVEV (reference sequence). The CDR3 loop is CASSGAGGQETQYF. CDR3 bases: TGTGCCAGCAGCGGGGCAGGGGGCCAAGAGACCCAGTACTTC.